The 26 T cell receptor beta chains reported below all come from one sample, sequenced in a study of blood T cell repertoires in COVID-19 (dated by TCRdb to about 2020). The library was generated by the immunoSEQ multiplex PCR assay. TCRdb retrieved this table from immuneACCESS and kept in-frame rearrangements only. Not all clones are present; in checked studies, unresolved V genes account for under half, and no reason is known for the remainder. The sample data list about 24,000 clones, and roughly 90% of these were observed just once. Of the sample, over 15% is held by the ten largest clones. The specimen was peripheral blood. The source is a human donor with acute or convalescent COVID-19. The donor label of this sample is uncertain.

The count of this clone is one. The chain recombines TRBV6-5 with TRBJ2-2; 8 nucleotides match TRBD1. J lost 1 base, V lost 6 bases, and 4 bases had no gene match. Germline loops: CDR1 MNHEY, CDR2 SVGAGI. The CDR3 loop spans 15 amino acids. The DNA for the CDR3 is TGTGCCAGCAGATTCGGACAGGGGAACACCGGGGAGCTGTTTTTT. Translated: CASRFGQGNTGELFF.

The J gene is TRBJ2-7, the V gene TRBV4-1, with 10 bases aligning to TRBD1. The trim removed 4 bases at V and 2 bases at J, leaving 5 bases unmatched. CDR3 length: 15 residues. The germline CDR1 and CDR2 sequences are MGHRA and YSYEKL. CDR3 residues: CASSRRDRGPYEQYF. The CDR3 DNA is TGCGCCAGCAGCCGCCGGGACAGGGGTCCCTACGAGCAGTACTTC.

The chain recombines TRBV25-1 with TRBJ2-3; D might be TRBD2 (5 bases). CDR1 is MGHDK, CDR2 SYGVNS, per germline. This CDR3 has 15 amino acids. Trimming pared 10 bases from V and 1 base from J, leaving 18 bases between. CDR3 in amino acids: CATRAPGTGTDTQYF. The CDR3 nucleotides read TGTGCCACCCGGGCCCCGGGAACGGGCACAGATACGCAGTATTTT.

V is TRBV24-1 and J is TRBJ2-7, with D possibly being TRBD1 (5 bases). Germline lookup yields CDR1 KGHDR and CDR2 SFDVKD. The CDR3 runs 13 residues. V gave up 7 bases and J gave up 2 bases, with 11 bases separating them. DNA of the CDR3: TGTGCCACCAGAGAGACAGCGCCCTACGAGCAGTACTTC. It is translated as CATRETAPYEQYF.

The chain links TRBV3-1 (or the pseudogene TRBV3-2) to TRBJ2-3; 12 bases map to TRBD2. This CDR3 spans 17 amino acids. CDR1 is LGHDT, CDR2 YNNKEL, per germline (reference sequence). V was pared by 4 bases and J by 5 bases, with 10 bases of the junction left unmatched. The CDR3 sequence: CASSPSMTSGSVDTQYF. The CDR3 coding sequence is TGTGCCAGCAGCCCCTCTATGACTAGCGGGAGTGTAGATACGCAGTATTTT.

In its sample, this clone was seen once. V is TRBV29-1 and J is TRBJ1-4; D might be TRBD1 (6 bases). The CDR3 is made up of 10 amino acids. With 4 bases removed from V and 14 bases from J, the gap between germline ends came to 11 bases. Looked up from germline, CDR1 is SQVTM and CDR2 is ANQGSEA. Written as DNA, the CDR3 is TGCAGCGTTGGTACAGGGTTTCTGTTTTTT. This codes for CSVGTGFLFF.

V usage is TRBV3-1 (or the pseudogene TRBV3-2) and J usage is TRBJ2-7; tentative D call: TRBD2 (6 bases). There are 15 residues in the CDR3. The germline V and J ends were trimmed by 1 base and 0 bases, with 10 bases remaining between them. CDR1 and CDR2 from the germline V gene are LGHDT and YNNKEL (reference sequence). The CDR3 DNA sequence: TGTGCCAGCAGCCAAGGCGGGGCCCTCTCCTACGAGCAGTACTTC. It encodes CASSQGGALSYEQYF.

The rearrangement joins TRBV9 to TRBJ1-1; 8 bases are shared with TRBD1. V lost 3 bases and J lost 5; bases outside the gene matches: 6. The CDR3 extends over 14 amino acids. CDR1 and CDR2 (germline): SGDLS, YYNGEE. The CDR3 DNA reads TGTGCCAGCAGCGCCATAACAGGGGGGACTGAAGCTTTCTTT. Protein sequence: CASSAITGGTEAFF.

J is TRBJ2-2 and V is TRBV11-2, with 8 bases fitting TRBD2. The CDR3 extends over 17 amino acids. Germline V CDR1 and CDR2: SGHAT, FQNNGV. V lost 5 bases and J lost 6; bases outside the gene matches: 14. CDR3 nucleotides: TGTGCCAGCAGCCCTCGCGGGGGGACTATATGGCCCGGGGAGCTGTTTTTT. Amino acid sequence: CASSPRGGTIWPGELFF.

The V gene is TRBV2, the J gene TRBJ1-5; weak D call: TRBD1 (6 bases). The germline V gene encodes CDR1 SNHLY and CDR2 FYNNEI. V lost 6 bases to trimming and J lost 0 bases, with 12 bases between them. This CDR3 comprises 15 residues. CDR3 residues: CASRLGQNSNQPQHF. The CDR3 DNA sequence: TGTGCCAGCAGGTTGGGACAAAATAGCAATCAGCCCCAGCATTTT.

This chain joins TRBV6-2 or TRBV6-3 and TRBJ1-1; TRBD1 matches at 8 bases. The CDR3 length is 15 residues. The junction had 6 bases not matched to a gene; V was cut back by 2 bases and J by 4 bases. Germline CDR1 and CDR2: MNHEY and SVGEGT. The CDR3 nucleotides are TGTGCCAGCAGTTACCGTATGACAGGGGCCACTGAAGCTTTCTTT. Protein sequence: CASSYRMTGATEAFF.

V and J are TRBV6-5 and TRBJ1-2; 7 bases are shared with TRBD1. Germline-derived CDR1 and CDR2 are MNHEY and SVGAGI. CDR3 length equals 14 residues. The ends lost 6 bases at V and 0 bases at J; junction bases unmatched: 4. This CDR3 reads CASSSGQANYGYTF. The DNA of the CDR3 is TGTGCCAGCAGCTCCGGACAGGCTAACTATGGCTACACCTTC.

J is TRBJ2-1 and V is TRBV7-2, with no clear D. Germline assignment: CDR1 SGHTA and CDR2 FQGNSA. Trimming removed 5 bases from V and 8 bases from J, with 7 bases in between. This CDR3 has 11 amino acids. CDR3 region: CASSPLYEQFF. In nucleotides, the CDR3 is TGTGCCAGCAGCCCCTTATATGAGCAGTTCTTC.

This clone was counted a few times. This sequence joins TRBV3-1 (or the pseudogene TRBV3-2) and TRBJ1-5; possibly TRBD1 for D (6 bases). Germline V lookup: CDR1 LGHDT, CDR2 YNNKEL (reference sequence). Trimming took off 3 bases at V and 2 bases at J, with 11 bases between the two ends. The CDR3 has 15 amino acids. DNA for the CDR3: TGTGCCAGCAGCCAGGCTCCAGGGGGCAATCAGCCCCAGCATTTT. Translated, it gives CASSQAPGGNQPQHF.

V usage is TRBV5-4 and J usage is TRBJ2-1, with TRBD2 matching 11 bases. V trimming: 1 base; J trimming: 8 bases; junction bases outside the gene matches: 2. CDR3 size: 14 residues. The germline V gene has CDR1 SGHNT and CDR2 YYREEE (reference sequence). The CDR3 protein is CASSLTSGGDEQFF. The CDR3 nucleotides are TGTGCCAGCAGCTTGACTAGCGGGGGTGATGAGCAGTTCTTC.

This rearrangement joins TRBV7-8 to TRBJ1-2; 7 nucleotides line up with TRBD1. Germline CDR1 SGHVS, CDR2 FQNEAQ. The CDR3 has 14 residues. V dropped 4 bases and J dropped 5; count of bases not matched to a gene: 7. CDR3: CASSSDTGAYGYTF. The CDR3 DNA is TGTGCCAGCAGCTCGGACACAGGGGCTTATGGCTACACCTTC.

The V call is TRBV14, the J call TRBJ1-1, with TRBD1 matching over 7 bases. Unmatched junction bases numbered 5, after V lost 4 bases and J lost 0 bases. From germline, CDR1 is SGHDN and CDR2 FVKESK. The CDR3 totals 15 residues. The CDR3 sequence is CASSPRQGLNTEAFF. In nucleotides, the CDR3 is TGTGCCAGCAGCCCCCGACAGGGTTTGAACACTGAAGCTTTCTTT.

The chain recombines TRBV19 with TRBJ2-3, with D uncertain. V was pared by 7 bases and J by 6 bases, with 14 bases between. The CDR3 is 13 amino acids. Germline loops: CDR1 LNHDA, CDR2 SQIVND (reference sequence). The CDR3 here is CASKQATVDTQYF. Written as DNA, the CDR3 is TGTGCCAGTAAGCAGGCAACTGTTGATACGCAGTATTTT.

The rearrangement joins TRBV24-1 to TRBJ2-7, with D perhaps matching TRBD1 (6 bases). This CDR3 has 16 amino acids. Germline-derived CDR1 and CDR2 are KGHDR and SFDVKD. Between the trimmed V and J ends, which lost 0 bases and 3 bases, there was a span of 14 bases. The CDR3 nucleotides read TGTGCCACCAGTGATTTGGGGTTACAGGGAGTCTACGAGCAGTACTTC. It specifies CATSDLGLQGVYEQYF.

The chain uses TRBV29-1 and TRBJ2-7; 9 bases match TRBD1. Trimming took 1 base from V and 1 from J; bases not matched to a gene: 2. Germline V gene lookup returns CDR1 SQVTM and CDR2 ANQGSEA. The CDR3 has 14 residues. The CDR3, as DNA: TGCAGCGTTGAAGGGGGGACAGGGTCCTACGAGCAGTACTTC. It encodes CSVEGGTGSYEQYF.

The gene calls are TRBV2 and TRBJ2-3; the match to TRBD1 covers 7 bases. Germline V lookup: CDR1 SNHLY, CDR2 FYNNEI. The CDR3 is 16 amino acids. V lost 0 bases, J lost 3 bases, and 6 bases stayed unmatched. CDR3 DNA sequence: TGTGCCAGCAGTGAAGCTAGGGGGCAACGGACAGATACGCAGTATTTT. Amino acids: CASSEARGQRTDTQYF. Complete variable domain (other parts from reference TRBV2 and TRBJ2-3): EPEVTQTPSHQVTQMGQEVILRCVPISNHLYFYWYRQILGQKVEFLVSFYNNEISEKSEIFDDQFSVERPDGSNFTLKIRSTKLEDSAMYFCASSEARGQRTDTQYFGPGTRLTVL.

The genes are TRBV11-2 and TRBJ2-5, with 7 bases lining up with TRBD2. Germline V CDR1 and CDR2: SGHAT, FQNNGV. The CDR3 totals 16 residues. Losses at the gene ends were 4 bases for V and 0 bases for J; bases not matched to a gene: 8. This CDR3 reads CASSSRRAGYQETQYF. In DNA form, the CDR3 reads TGTGCCAGCAGCTCCCGGAGAGCGGGGTACCAAGAGACCCAGTACTTC.

The V gene is TRBV7-2, the J gene TRBJ2-7; D uncertain. The CDR3 totals 15 residues. Between the trimmed V and J ends, which lost 1 base and 2 bases, there was a span of 12 bases. From germline, CDR1 is SGHTA and CDR2 FQGNSA. The CDR3: CASSLVPRRAYEQYF. Written as DNA, the CDR3 is TGTGCCAGCAGCTTAGTTCCCCGGAGAGCCTACGAGCAGTACTTC. Supplemented by reference TRBV7-2 and TRBJ2-7, the full variable domain reads GAGVSQSPSNKVTEKGKDVELRCDPISGHTALYWYRQSLGQGLEFLIYFQGNSAPDKSGLPSDRFSAERTGGSVSTLTIQRTQQEDSAVYLCASSLVPRRAYEQYFGPGTRLTVT.

The chain uses TRBV15 and TRBJ2-2; TRBD2 aligns across 9 bases. The CDR3 is 17 amino acids. CDR1 and CDR2 (germline): LNHNV, YYDKDF (reference sequence). V lost 0 bases, J lost 4 bases, and 6 bases stayed unmatched. The DNA of the CDR3 is TGTGCCACCAGCAGAGATCGGCTAGCGGGATTCACCGGGGAGCTGTTTTTT. Translated: CATSRDRLAGFTGELFF.

V is TRBV5-1 and J is TRBJ1-6; tentative D call: TRBD1 (6 bases). V was trimmed by 0 bases and J by 8 bases, leaving 12 bases between them. The CDR3 runs 15 residues. CDR1 SGHRS and CDR2 YFSETQ come from the germline V gene. The CDR3 protein is CASSLAGGRDSPLHF. The CDR3 nucleotides read TGCGCCAGCAGCTTGGCCGGGGGGCGAGATTCACCCCTCCACTTT.

The gene calls are TRBV19 and TRBJ2-7, with TRBD2 identical over 7 bases. Germline trimming cut 1 base from V and 6 bases from J; bases unmatched to any gene: 9. Germline V gives CDR1 LNHDA, CDR2 SQIVND (reference sequence). The CDR3 spans 15 residues. CDR3 DNA: TGTGCCAGTAGTATAGGGGGCGGGAGAGGCCTCGAGCAGTACTTC. It codes for CASSIGGGRGLEQYF.